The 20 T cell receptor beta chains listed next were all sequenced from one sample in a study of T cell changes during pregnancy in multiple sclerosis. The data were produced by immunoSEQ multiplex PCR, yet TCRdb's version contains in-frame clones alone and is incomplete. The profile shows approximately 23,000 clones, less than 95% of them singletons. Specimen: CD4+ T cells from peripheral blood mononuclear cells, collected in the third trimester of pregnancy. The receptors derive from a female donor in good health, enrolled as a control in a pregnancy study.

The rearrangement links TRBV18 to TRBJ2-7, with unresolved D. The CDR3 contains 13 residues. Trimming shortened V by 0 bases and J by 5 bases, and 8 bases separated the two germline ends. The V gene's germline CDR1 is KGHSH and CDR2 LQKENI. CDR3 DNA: TGTGCCAGCTCACCACCAGTCGCAGACGAGCAGTACTTC. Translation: CASSPPVADEQYF. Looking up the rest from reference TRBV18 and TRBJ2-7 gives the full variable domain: NAGVMQNPRHLVRRRGQEARLRCSPMKGHSHVYWYRQLPEEGLKFMVYLQKENIIDESGMPKERFSAEFPKEGPSILRIQQVVRGDSAAYFCASSPPVADEQYFGPGTRLTVT.

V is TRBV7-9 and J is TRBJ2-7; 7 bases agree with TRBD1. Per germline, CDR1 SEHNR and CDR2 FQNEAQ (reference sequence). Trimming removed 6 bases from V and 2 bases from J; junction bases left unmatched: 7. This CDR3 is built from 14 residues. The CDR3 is CASSFGQATYEQYF. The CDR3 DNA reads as TGTGCCAGCAGTTTTGGACAGGCCACCTACGAGCAGTACTTC. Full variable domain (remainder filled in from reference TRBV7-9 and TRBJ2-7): DTGVSQNPRHKITKRGQNVTFRCDPISEHNRLYWYRQTLGQGPEFLTYFQNEAQLEKSRLLSDRFSAERPKGSFSTLEIQRTEQGDSAMYLCASSFGQATYEQYFGPGTRLTVT.

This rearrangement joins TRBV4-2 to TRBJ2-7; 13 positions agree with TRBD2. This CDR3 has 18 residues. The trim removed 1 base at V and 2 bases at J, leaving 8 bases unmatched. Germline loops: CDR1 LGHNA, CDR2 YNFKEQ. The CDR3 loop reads CASSQGIGTSGNAYEQYF. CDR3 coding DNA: TGTGCCAGCAGCCAAGGGATCGGGACTAGCGGGAACGCCTACGAGCAGTACTTC.

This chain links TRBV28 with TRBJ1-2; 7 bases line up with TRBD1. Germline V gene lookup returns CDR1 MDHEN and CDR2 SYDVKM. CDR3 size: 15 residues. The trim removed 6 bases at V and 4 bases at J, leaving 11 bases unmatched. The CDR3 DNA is TGTGCCAGCAGCGGGGTCCCGGGACAGAGCTATGGCTACACCTTC. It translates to CASSGVPGQSYGYTF.

CDR3 DNA sequence: TGTGCCAGCAGTGAACTCCGGGAAAAACTGTTTTTT. Protein sequence: CASSELREKLFF. The chain carries TRBV2 and TRBJ1-4; D is unclear. Between the trimmed V and J ends, which lost 2 bases and 8 bases, there was a span of 6 bases. This CDR3 spans 12 amino acids. The germline CDR1 and CDR2 sequences are SNHLY and FYNNEI.

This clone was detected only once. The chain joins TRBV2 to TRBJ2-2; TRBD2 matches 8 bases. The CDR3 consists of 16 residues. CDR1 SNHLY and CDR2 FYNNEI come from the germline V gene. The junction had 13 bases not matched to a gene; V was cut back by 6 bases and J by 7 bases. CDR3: CASSHDTSGRGGELFF. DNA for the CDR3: TGTGCCAGCAGCCATGACACTAGCGGTCGGGGCGGGGAGCTGTTTTTT.

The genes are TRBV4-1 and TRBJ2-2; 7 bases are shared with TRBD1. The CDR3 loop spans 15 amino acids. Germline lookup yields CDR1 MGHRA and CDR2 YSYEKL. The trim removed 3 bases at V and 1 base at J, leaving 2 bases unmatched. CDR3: CASSQGQMNTGELFF. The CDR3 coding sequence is TGCGCCAGCAGCCAGGGACAGATGAACACCGGGGAGCTGTTTTTT.

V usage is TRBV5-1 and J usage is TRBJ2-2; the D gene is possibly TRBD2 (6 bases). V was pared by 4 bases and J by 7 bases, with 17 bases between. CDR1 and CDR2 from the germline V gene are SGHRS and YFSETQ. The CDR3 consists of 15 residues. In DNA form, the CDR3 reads TGCGCCAGCAGCCATCGGACTAAGCAAGGCGGGGAGCTGTTTTTT. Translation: CASSHRTKQGGELFF.

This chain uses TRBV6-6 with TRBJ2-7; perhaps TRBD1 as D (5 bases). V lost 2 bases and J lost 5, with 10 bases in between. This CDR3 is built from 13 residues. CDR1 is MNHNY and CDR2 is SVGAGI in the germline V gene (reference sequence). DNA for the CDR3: TGTGCCAGCAGTTACAGGGGTGGCGACGAGCAGTACTTC. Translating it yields CASSYRGGDEQYF.

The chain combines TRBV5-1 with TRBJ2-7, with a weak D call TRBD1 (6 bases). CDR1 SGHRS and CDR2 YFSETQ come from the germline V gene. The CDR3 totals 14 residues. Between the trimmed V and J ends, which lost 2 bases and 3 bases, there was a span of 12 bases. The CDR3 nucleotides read TGCGCCAGCAGCTTCCTGGACAGAATCTACGAGCAGTACTTC. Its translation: CASSFLDRIYEQYF.

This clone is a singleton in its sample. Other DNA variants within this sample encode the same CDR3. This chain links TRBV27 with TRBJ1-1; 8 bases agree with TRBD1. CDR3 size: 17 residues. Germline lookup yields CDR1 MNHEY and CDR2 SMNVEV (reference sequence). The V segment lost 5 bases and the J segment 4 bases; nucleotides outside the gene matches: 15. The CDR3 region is CASSPQDLDRVVTEAFF. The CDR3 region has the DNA TGTGCCAGCAGTCCGCAGGACTTGGACAGGGTAGTCACTGAAGCTTTCTTT.

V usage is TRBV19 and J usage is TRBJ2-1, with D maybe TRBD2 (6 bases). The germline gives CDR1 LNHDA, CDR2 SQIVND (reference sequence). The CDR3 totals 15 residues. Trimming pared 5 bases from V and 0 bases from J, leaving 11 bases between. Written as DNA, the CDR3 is TGTGCCAGTAGTGCGACTAGAATCTCCTACAATGAGCAGTTCTTC. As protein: CASSATRISYNEQFF.

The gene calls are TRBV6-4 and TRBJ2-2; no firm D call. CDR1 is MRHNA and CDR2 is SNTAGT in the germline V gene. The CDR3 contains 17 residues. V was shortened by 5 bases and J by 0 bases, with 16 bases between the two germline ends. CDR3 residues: CASSRTGDGSNTGELFF. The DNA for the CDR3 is TGTGCCAGCAGTCGAACTGGAGACGGATCGAACACCGGGGAGCTGTTTTTT.

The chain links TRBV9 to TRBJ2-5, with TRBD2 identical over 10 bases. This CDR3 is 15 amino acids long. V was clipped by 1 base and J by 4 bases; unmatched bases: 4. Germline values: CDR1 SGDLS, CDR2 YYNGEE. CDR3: CASSVSGGARETQYF. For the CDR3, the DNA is TGTGCCAGCAGCGTAAGCGGGGGGGCAAGAGAGACCCAGTACTTC. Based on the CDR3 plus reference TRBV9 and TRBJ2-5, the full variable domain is DSGVTQTPKHLITATGQRVTLRCSPRSGDLSVYWYQQSLDQGLQFLIQYYNGEERAKGNILERFSAQQFPDLHSELNLSSLELGDSALYFCASSVSGGARETQYFGPGTRLLVL.

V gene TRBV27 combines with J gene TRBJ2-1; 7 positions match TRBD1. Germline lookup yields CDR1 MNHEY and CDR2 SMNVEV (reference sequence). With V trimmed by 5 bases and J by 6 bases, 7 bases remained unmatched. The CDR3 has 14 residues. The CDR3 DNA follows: TGTGCCAGCAGTGAAAGACAGGGAAGCAATGAGCAGTTCTTC. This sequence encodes CASSERQGSNEQFF.

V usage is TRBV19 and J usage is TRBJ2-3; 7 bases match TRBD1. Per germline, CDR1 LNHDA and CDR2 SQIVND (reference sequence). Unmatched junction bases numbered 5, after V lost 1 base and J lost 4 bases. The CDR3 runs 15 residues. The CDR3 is CASSIGNRGPDTQYF. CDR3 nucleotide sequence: TGTGCCAGTAGTATAGGAAACAGGGGTCCAGATACGCAGTATTTT.

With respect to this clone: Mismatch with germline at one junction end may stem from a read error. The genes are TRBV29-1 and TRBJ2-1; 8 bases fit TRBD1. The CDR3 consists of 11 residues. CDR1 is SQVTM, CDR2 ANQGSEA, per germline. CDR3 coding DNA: TGCAGCGCAACCACGGACAGGGTAGGACTCTTC. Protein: CSATTDRVGLF.

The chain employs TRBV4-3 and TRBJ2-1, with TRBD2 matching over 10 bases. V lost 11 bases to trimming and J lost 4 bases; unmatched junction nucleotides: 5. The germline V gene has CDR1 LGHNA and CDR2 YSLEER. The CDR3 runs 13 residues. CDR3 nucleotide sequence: TGCGCCGGAAGTAGCGGGGGGTACAATGAGCAGTTCTTC. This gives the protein CAGSSGGYNEQFF.

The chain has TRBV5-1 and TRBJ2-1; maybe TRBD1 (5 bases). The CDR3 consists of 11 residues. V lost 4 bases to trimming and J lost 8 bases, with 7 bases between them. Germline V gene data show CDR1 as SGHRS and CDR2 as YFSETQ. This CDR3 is CASSPGYEQFF. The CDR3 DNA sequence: TGCGCCAGCAGCCCAGGGTATGAGCAGTTCTTC.

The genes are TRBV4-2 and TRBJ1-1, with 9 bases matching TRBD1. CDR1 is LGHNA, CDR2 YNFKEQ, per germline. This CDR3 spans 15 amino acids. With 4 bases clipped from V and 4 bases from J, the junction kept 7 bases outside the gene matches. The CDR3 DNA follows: TGTGCCAGCAGCCGAGAGGACAGGGGTACCACTGAAGCTTTCTTT. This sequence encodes CASSREDRGTTEAFF.